This T cell receptor (beta chain) was recovered during a study of OX40 agonist ivuxolimab in advanced cancers. General study results and limits: More expanded clones were seen, on average, in CD8+ T cells than in CD4+.

The germline CDR1 and CDR2 sequences are SGHDT and YYEEEE. This CDR3 has 13 amino acids. The V end lost 0 bases, the J end lost 13 bases, and 15 bases lay between the germline ends. This clone was counted only a few times. Its antigen is currently unknown. Sequencing was performed with immunoSEQ multiplex PCR; in TCRdb, only in-frame clones are kept and a portion is missing. This sample has approximately 100,000 clones, with approximately 80% found just once. Sequencing was performed on CD4+ or CD8+ T cells sorted from blood, taken in a trial of the OX40 agonist ivuxolimab. The chain carries TRBV5-6 and TRBJ2-3; D gene ambiguous. The sequence was obtained from an adult with an advanced solid tumor such as melanoma, head and neck, liver or kidney cancer. The CDR3 coding sequence is TGTGCCAGCAGCTTGGGATGGATCCCCTGGGAGTATTTT. Protein sequence: CASSLGWIPWEYF.